The rows below give T cell receptor beta chains drawn from one sample of a study of blood T cell repertoires in COVID-19. TCRdb keeps only in-frame clones here, not all; method: immunoSEQ multiplex PCR. In the table there are more than 15,000 clones, around 80% of which are singletons. The sample comprised peripheral blood. Receptors originate from a man in his 60s with active or convalescent COVID-19. CDR3s include the opening cysteine and the closing phenylalanine or tryptophan. D genes are given only for firm matches. Clone sizes are given selectively: once, few, many, or a class where the clone is expanded.

clone_size: -
j_call: TRBJ1-4
v_call: TRBV10-3
d_call: TRBD1
cdr3_nt: TGTGCCATCAGTAGCGGACAGGGCGAAAAACTGTTTTTT
cdr3_aa: CAISSGQGEKLFF

clone_size: -
j_call: TRBJ1-1
v_call: TRBV3-1/TRBV3-2
d_call: -
cdr3_nt: TGTGCCAGCAGCCTATCGACGGGTTCCAAAGCTTTCTTT
cdr3_aa: CASSLSTGSKAFF

clone_size: -
j_call: TRBJ2-2
v_call: TRBV2
d_call: -
cdr3_nt: TGTGCCAGCGTTCACCCGGGACTTAACACCGGGGAGCTGTTTTTT
cdr3_aa: CASVHPGLNTGELFF

clone_size: -
j_call: TRBJ2-3
v_call: TRBV2
d_call: TRBD2
cdr3_nt: TGTGCCAGCAGTTTCCCGGGACTAGACATTGATACGCAGTATTTT
cdr3_aa: CASSFPGLDIDTQYF

clone_size: -
j_call: TRBJ1-3
v_call: TRBV2
d_call: -
cdr3_nt: TGTGCCAGCAGTGCTCAGGGCGCTGGAAACACCATATATTTT
cdr3_aa: CASSAQGAGNTIYF

clone_size: -
j_call: TRBJ2-7
v_call: TRBV28
d_call: -
cdr3_nt: TGTGCCAGCTCAGTTGGGAGCTCCTACGAGCAGTACTTC
cdr3_aa: CASSVGSSYEQYF

clone_size: -
j_call: TRBJ1-2
v_call: TRBV29-1
d_call: TRBD1
cdr3_nt: TGCAGCGTATCGACAGGGGGCTACTATGGCTACACCTTC
cdr3_aa: CSVSTGGYYGYTF

clone_size: -
j_call: TRBJ2-3
v_call: TRBV4-1
d_call: TRBD2
cdr3_nt: TGCGCCAGCAGCCAACCGGGGGGTCCAGATACGCAGTATTTT
cdr3_aa: CASSQPGGPDTQYF

clone_size: -
j_call: TRBJ2-7
v_call: TRBV6-5
d_call: TRBD1
cdr3_nt: TGTGCCAGCAGTTCCGACAGGGACGCCGTTGTCTACGAGCAGTACTTC
cdr3_aa: CASSSDRDAVVYEQYF

clone_size: once
j_call: TRBJ2-1
v_call: TRBV19
d_call: TRBD2
cdr3_nt: TGTGCCAGTAGTATGGGCGGGGGGGCGAGCGGTGAGCAGTTCTTC
cdr3_aa: CASSMGGGASGEQFF

clone_size: few
j_call: TRBJ2-5
v_call: TRBV6-2/TRBV6-3
d_call: -
cdr3_nt: TGTGCCAGCAGTACGCCTCTGGAGCAATCGGAGACCCAGTACTTC
cdr3_aa: CASSTPLEQSETQYF

clone_size: -
j_call: TRBJ1-1
v_call: TRBV18
d_call: -
cdr3_nt: TGTGCCAGCTCACCACCGAGAATCCAACACACTGAAGCTTTCTTT
cdr3_aa: CASSPPRIQHTEAFF

clone_size: -
j_call: TRBJ2-7
v_call: TRBV24-1
d_call: TRBD1
cdr3_nt: TGTGCCACCAGTGACAGACAGGGGTACGAGCAGTACTTC
cdr3_aa: CATSDRQGYEQYF

clone_size: -
j_call: TRBJ1-3
v_call: TRBV28
d_call: TRBD1
cdr3_nt: TGTGCCAGCACCGAAAGGGCGACAGGGTTTAGAGGAAACACCATATATTTT
cdr3_aa: CASTERATGFRGNTIYF

clone_size: -
j_call: TRBJ1-1
v_call: TRBV2
d_call: -
cdr3_nt: TGTGCCAGCAGTGAAATAGTCTTGAACACTGAAGCTTTCTTT
cdr3_aa: CASSEIVLNTEAFF

clone_size: -
j_call: TRBJ2-5
v_call: TRBV30
d_call: -
cdr3_nt: TGTGCCTGCCCGGATGGACACGGAGAGACCCAGTACTTC
cdr3_aa: CACPDGHGETQYF

clone_size: few
j_call: TRBJ1-2
v_call: TRBV3-1/TRBV3-2
d_call: -
cdr3_nt: TGTGCCAGCAGCCAAGATGGGGGCCCCTGGGGCTACACCTTC
cdr3_aa: CASSQDGGPWGYTF

clone_size: -
j_call: TRBJ1-2
v_call: TRBV5-6
d_call: -
cdr3_nt: TGTGCCAGCACCATTGGGGGCGTGGGCTACACCTTC
cdr3_aa: CASTIGGVGYTF

clone_size: once
j_call: TRBJ2-5
v_call: TRBV9
d_call: -
cdr3_nt: TGTGCCAGCAGCCCTCGAAACTCCGGGGAGACCCAGTACTTC
cdr3_aa: CASSPRNSGETQYF

clone_size: -
j_call: TRBJ1-6
v_call: TRBV30
d_call: TRBD1
cdr3_nt: TGTGCCTGGAGACCCTGGGACAGAAATTCACCCCTCCACTTT
cdr3_aa: CAWRPWDRNSPLHF

clone_size: -
j_call: TRBJ1-5
v_call: TRBV27
d_call: TRBD1
cdr3_nt: TGTGCCAGCAGTTCCGACAGGGGCAATCAGCCCCAGCATTTT
cdr3_aa: CASSSDRGNQPQHF

clone_size: few
j_call: TRBJ2-7
v_call: TRBV29-1
d_call: TRBD1
cdr3_nt: TGCAGCGTTGAATTTGGGACAGGGGGATACGAGCAGTACTTC
cdr3_aa: CSVEFGTGGYEQYF

clone_size: -
j_call: TRBJ2-2
v_call: TRBV3-1/TRBV3-2
d_call: TRBD2
cdr3_nt: TGTGCCAGCAGCCCCACTAGCGGGAGGTTGGAGACCGGGGAGCTGTTTTTT
cdr3_aa: CASSPTSGRLETGELFF

clone_size: -
j_call: TRBJ1-2
v_call: TRBV23-1
d_call: -
cdr3_nt: TGCGCCAGCAGTCAACCGGACACCAGTCCCGATGGCTACACCTTC
cdr3_aa: CASSQPDTSPDGYTF

clone_size: -
j_call: TRBJ1-2
v_call: TRBV6-5
d_call: -
cdr3_nt: TGTGCCAGCAAGGGGGGGGCGGCTGGCTATGGCTACACCTTC
cdr3_aa: CASKGGAAGYGYTF

clone_size: -
j_call: TRBJ2-2
v_call: TRBV6-5
d_call: -
cdr3_nt: TGTGCCAGCGGAATGGGCGACGGGGAGCTGTTTTTT
cdr3_aa: CASGMGDGELFF

clone_size: few
j_call: TRBJ1-2
v_call: TRBV6-5
d_call: -
cdr3_nt: TGTGCCAGCATGAGTTATGGCTACACCTTC
cdr3_aa: CASMSYGYTF

clone_size: -
j_call: TRBJ2-7
v_call: TRBV11-2
d_call: TRBD1
cdr3_nt: TGTGCCAGCAGCTTAATTCTGCAGGGGGCCTGGGAGCAGTACTTC
cdr3_aa: CASSLILQGAWEQYF

clone_size: few
j_call: TRBJ2-1
v_call: TRBV10-3
d_call: TRBD2
cdr3_nt: TGTGCCACCAGCGGGACTTCCTACAATGAGCAGTTCTTC
cdr3_aa: CATSGTSYNEQFF

clone_size: -
j_call: TRBJ2-2
v_call: TRBV30
d_call: -
cdr3_nt: TGTGCCTGGAGTGTGGGCCGGAACACCGGGGAGCTGTTTTTT
cdr3_aa: CAWSVGRNTGELFF

clone_size: -
j_call: TRBJ1-1
v_call: TRBV5-1
d_call: TRBD1
cdr3_nt: TGCGCCAGCAGCTTTCAGGGGGCGGGAGAAGCTTTCTTT
cdr3_aa: CASSFQGAGEAFF

clone_size: -
j_call: TRBJ1-2
v_call: TRBV14
d_call: -
cdr3_nt: TGTGCCAGCAGCCACGGGGGAGCAGATGGCTACACCTTC
cdr3_aa: CASSHGGADGYTF

clone_size: -
j_call: TRBJ2-3
v_call: TRBV30
d_call: TRBD1
cdr3_nt: TGTGCCTGGAGGAAGGGGACAGGGGGTAGCCCTACGCAGTATTTT
cdr3_aa: CAWRKGTGGSPTQYF

clone_size: once
j_call: TRBJ1-2
v_call: TRBV13
d_call: -
cdr3_nt: TGTGCCAGCAGCCCCCGTCTTACGGGGGGCAATGGCTACACCTTC
cdr3_aa: CASSPRLTGGNGYTF

clone_size: -
j_call: TRBJ2-3
v_call: TRBV9
d_call: -
cdr3_nt: TGTGCCAGCAGCGCAGGAGGACAGCGCACAGATACGCAGTATTTT
cdr3_aa: CASSAGGQRTDTQYF

clone_size: -
j_call: TRBJ2-1
v_call: TRBV14
d_call: TRBD2
cdr3_nt: TGTGCCAGCAGCCCAAGTTCCGGACTAGGAACCTACAATGAGCAGTTCTTC
cdr3_aa: CASSPSSGLGTYNEQFF

clone_size: -
j_call: TRBJ1-2
v_call: TRBV30
d_call: -
cdr3_nt: TGTGCCTGGACCCCCTACAGGGTAGGATATGGCTACACCTTC
cdr3_aa: CAWTPYRVGYGYTF

clone_size: -
j_call: TRBJ2-7
v_call: TRBV7-9
d_call: TRBD2
cdr3_nt: TGTGCCAGCGGCCAACCCATGGGAGGGACGGAAGAGCAGTACTTC
cdr3_aa: CASGQPMGGTEEQYF

clone_size: -
j_call: TRBJ1-5
v_call: TRBV11-2
d_call: -
cdr3_nt: TGTGCCAGCAGCTTTCAGAACGATCAGCCCCAGCATTTT
cdr3_aa: CASSFQNDQPQHF

clone_size: few
j_call: TRBJ2-1
v_call: TRBV7-2
d_call: -
cdr3_nt: TGTGCCAGCAGCTTCCAAACGAGAGATGAGCAGTTCTTC
cdr3_aa: CASSFQTRDEQFF

clone_size: -
j_call: TRBJ1-5
v_call: TRBV24-1
d_call: -
cdr3_nt: TGTGCCACCAGTGGGTCAGGCAATCAGCCCCAGCATTTT
cdr3_aa: CATSGSGNQPQHF

clone_size: -
j_call: TRBJ1-2
v_call: TRBV19
d_call: TRBD1
cdr3_nt: TGTGCCAGTAGAGACCGGGACAGAGGCTATGGCTACACCTTC
cdr3_aa: CASRDRDRGYGYTF

clone_size: -
j_call: TRBJ1-1
v_call: TRBV2
d_call: -
cdr3_nt: TGTGCCAGCAGGGGAACAGGGCAGGTCACTGAAGCTTTCTTT
cdr3_aa: CASRGTGQVTEAFF

clone_size: -
j_call: TRBJ1-2
v_call: TRBV4-2
d_call: -
cdr3_nt: TGTGCCAGCAGCCAAGAGAGAACAGCTAACTATGGCTACACCTTC
cdr3_aa: CASSQERTANYGYTF

clone_size: -
j_call: TRBJ2-1
v_call: TRBV4-1
d_call: -
cdr3_nt: TGCGCCAGCAGCCGAGGGTACAATGAGCAGTTCTTC
cdr3_aa: CASSRGYNEQFF

clone_size: few
j_call: TRBJ2-7
v_call: TRBV3-1/TRBV3-2
d_call: -
cdr3_nt: TGTGCCAGCAGCCAAGTCTGGAATAGCGTTGAGCAGTACTTC
cdr3_aa: CASSQVWNSVEQYF

clone_size: -
j_call: TRBJ2-7
v_call: TRBV28
d_call: TRBD1
cdr3_nt: TGTGCCAGCAGTCCTCAAGGGACAGGGGGATCCTACGAGCAGTACTTC
cdr3_aa: CASSPQGTGGSYEQYF

clone_size: few
j_call: TRBJ2-1
v_call: TRBV6-5
d_call: TRBD2
cdr3_nt: TGTGCCTCGCGGGAGCGGGACAATGAGCAGTTCTTC
cdr3_aa: CASRERDNEQFF

clone_size: -
j_call: TRBJ1-6
v_call: TRBV2
d_call: -
cdr3_nt: TGTGCCAGCAGTGAAGGAAGGGGGGGGAGGGATTCACCCCTCCACTTT
cdr3_aa: CASSEGRGGRDSPLHF

clone_size: -
j_call: TRBJ1-1
v_call: TRBV18
d_call: TRBD1
cdr3_nt: TGTGCCAGCTCACCTTTAGGACAGGAGGCCTTAGGGTCTGAAGCTTTCTTT
cdr3_aa: CASSPLGQEALGSEAFF

clone_size: -
j_call: TRBJ1-3
v_call: TRBV19
d_call: -
cdr3_nt: TGTGCCAGTAGTATCCGCAGGGCCGGGGGCACCATATATTTT
cdr3_aa: CASSIRRAGGTIYF

clone_size: -
j_call: TRBJ1-3
v_call: TRBV5-8
d_call: TRBD1
cdr3_nt: TGTGCCAGCAGGGACAGGGTTTCTGGAAACACCATATATTTT
cdr3_aa: CASRDRVSGNTIYF

clone_size: once
j_call: TRBJ2-1
v_call: TRBV5-1
d_call: -
cdr3_nt: TGCGCCAGCAGCTCCACGGAGGGACTTCCCGCCCAGTTCTTC
cdr3_aa: CASSSTEGLPAQFF

clone_size: -
j_call: TRBJ1-2
v_call: TRBV24-1
d_call: -
cdr3_nt: TGTGCCACCAGTGATTTGGTCGACGGTCGGGACTATGGCTACACCTTC
cdr3_aa: CATSDLVDGRDYGYTF

clone_size: few
j_call: TRBJ2-5
v_call: TRBV11-2
d_call: TRBD2
cdr3_nt: TGTGCCAGCAGCTCCGGGGGGTACCAAGAGACCCAGTACTTC
cdr3_aa: CASSSGGYQETQYF

clone_size: -
j_call: TRBJ2-1
v_call: TRBV24-1
d_call: TRBD1
cdr3_nt: TGTGCCACCAGTGAGCACGGACAGGGGGGGAATGAGCAGTTCTTC
cdr3_aa: CATSEHGQGGNEQFF

clone_size: -
j_call: TRBJ2-5
v_call: TRBV5-6
d_call: TRBD1
cdr3_nt: TGTGCCAGCAGCTCTACAGGGGGGTACCAAGAGACCCAGTACTTC
cdr3_aa: CASSSTGGYQETQYF

clone_size: -
j_call: TRBJ2-3
v_call: TRBV29-1
d_call: TRBD2
cdr3_nt: TGCAGCGTGACCGGACTAGCGGGAGGATCAGATACGCAGTATTTT
cdr3_aa: CSVTGLAGGSDTQYF

clone_size: once
j_call: TRBJ1-5
v_call: TRBV6-5
d_call: -
cdr3_nt: TGTGCCAGCAACCCACCGGGGGGAAATCAGCCCCAGCATTTT
cdr3_aa: CASNPPGGNQPQHF

clone_size: -
j_call: TRBJ1-5
v_call: TRBV5-5
d_call: TRBD1
cdr3_nt: TGTGCCAGCAGCTTCCAGGGGGGAAATCAGCCCCAGCATTTT
cdr3_aa: CASSFQGGNQPQHF